Below are 27 T cell receptor beta chains sequenced from a single sample in a study of neurological immune-mediated disorders. From the 5' RACE reads, TCRdb called clonotypes with MiXCR, one entry per CDR3 protein. The sample yields approximately 32,000 distinct CDR3 sequences, about 7% seen once. The sequenced sample was PBMCs. These TCRs come from a woman in her thirties or forties in good health.

This clonotype was counted ten times or more. This chain links TRBV7-9 with TRBJ1-1, with 8 bases matching TRBD1. This CDR3 comprises 16 residues. With V trimmed by 1 base and J by 4 bases, 8 bases remained unmatched. Germline V CDR1 and CDR2: SEHNR, FQNEAQ (reference sequence). The DNA for the CDR3 is TGTGCCAGCAGCTTAGTGGCCGGACAGGGTGTCACTGAAGCTTTCTTT. Translation gives CASSLVAGQGVTEAFF.

Remarks on this clonotype: A junction boundary mismatches the germline segment, possibly from a read error. V gene TRBV2 combines with J gene TRBJ2-7; D may be TRBD2 (5 bases). There are 12 residues in the CDR3. CDR1 is SNHLY and CDR2 is FYNNEI in the germline V gene. CDR3 in amino acids: CASSNRGYEQCF. CDR3 bases: TGTGCCAGCAGCAACCGGGGTTACGAGCAGTGCTTC.

Ten or more counts support this clonotype. The rearrangement uses TRBV5-4 and TRBJ2-5, with 9 positions matching TRBD1. J lost 3 bases, V lost 3 bases, and 12 bases had no gene match. This CDR3 is 17 amino acids long. CDR1 is SGHNT and CDR2 is YYREEE in the germline V gene (reference sequence). The CDR3 DNA reads as TGTGCCAGCAGCTCTAAGGGGAGGCGACAGGGGGAAGAGACCCAGTACTTC. Amino acid sequence: CASSSKGRRQGEETQYF.

This clonotype showed up many times. J is TRBJ2-7 and V is TRBV7-3; 9 bases match TRBD2. Per the germline V gene, CDR1 is SGHTA and CDR2 is FQGTGA. The CDR3 length is 15 residues. V shed 2 bases and J 4 bases; nucleotides not matched to a gene: 6. The chain's CDR3 is CASSLVAGEGYEQYF. For the CDR3, the DNA is TGTGCCAGCAGCTTAGTAGCGGGAGAGGGTTACGAGCAGTACTTC.

This clonotype was detected many times. The chain combines TRBV5-1 with TRBJ2-1; 8 positions match TRBD1. The CDR3 runs to 17 residues. V lost 0 bases, J lost 5 bases, and 10 bases stayed unmatched. The germline CDR1 and CDR2 sequences are SGHRS and YFSETQ. The CDR3 here is CASSLEGPGGAHNEQFF. The CDR3 DNA reads TGCGCCAGCAGCTTGGAGGGGCCAGGGGGCGCCCACAATGAGCAGTTCTTC. Drawing the rest from reference TRBV5-1 and TRBJ2-1, the complete variable domain is KAGVTQTPRYLIKTRGQQVTLSCSPISGHRSVSWYQQTPGQGLQFLFEYFSETQRNKGNFPGRFSGRQFSNSRSEMNVSTLELGDSALYLCASSLEGPGGAHNEQFFGPGTRLTVL.

This clonotype was counted ten times or more. CDR3 loop: CASSLVAGVEYGYTF. The CDR3 nucleotides are TGCGCCAGCAGCTTGGTGGCAGGCGTCGAATATGGCTACACCTTC. This chain uses TRBV5-1 with TRBJ1-2; D gene ambiguous. Germline CDR1 reads SGHRS; CDR2 reads YFSETQ. With 0 bases removed from V and 5 bases from J, the gap between germline ends came to 14 bases. This CDR3 comprises 15 residues.

This clonotype has a count of ten or more. The chain couples TRBV5-6 to TRBJ2-7; 10 bases agree with TRBD1. The length of the CDR3 is 14 residues. Germline V gives CDR1 SGHDT, CDR2 YYEEEE. V gave up 4 bases and J gave up 5 bases; unmatched junction bases: 6. DNA of the CDR3: TGTGCCAGCAGCCCGGGACAGGGGTTCCACGAGCAGTACTTC. It yields the protein CASSPGQGFHEQYF.

This clonotype came up many times. V and J are TRBV18 and TRBJ1-6; a possible D gene is TRBD1 (5 bases). The CDR3 extends over 14 amino acids. Germline V gene sequence: CDR1 KGHSH, CDR2 LQKENI. V lost 4 bases and J 8 bases, leaving 12 bases between the germline ends. CDR3 residues: CASSLVDRDSPLHF. CDR3 nucleotides: TGTGCCAGCTCACTCGTAGACAGAGATTCACCCCTCCACTTT.

In its sample, this clonotype was seen many times. The V gene is TRBV4-1, the J gene TRBJ2-3; 9 bases match TRBD2. V trimming: 3 bases; J trimming: 4 bases; junction bases outside the gene matches: 8. This CDR3 contains 16 residues. CDR1 and CDR2 from the germline V gene are MGHRA and YSYEKL. CDR3 region: CASSQDPGLAPDTQYF. The CDR3 DNA reads TGCGCCAGCAGCCAGGACCCGGGACTAGCACCAGATACGCAGTATTTT.

This clonotype came up many times. The chain has TRBV29-1 and TRBJ2-3; D could derive from TRBD1 or TRBD2 (5 bases each). The CDR3 consists of 12 residues. The germline gives CDR1 SQVTM, CDR2 ANQGSEA. The V end was cut by 6 bases, the J end by 5 bases, with 12 bases between. This CDR3 reads CSVGTRRDTQYF. In DNA, the CDR3 is TGCAGCGTCGGGACGCGCAGAGATACGCAGTATTTT.

This clonotype has a count of ten or more. The V gene is TRBV6-6, the J gene TRBJ1-2; 7 nucleotides line up with TRBD1. The trim removed 6 bases at V and 1 base at J, leaving 2 bases unmatched. CDR3 length equals 13 residues. Germline lookup yields CDR1 MNHNY and CDR2 SVGAGI (reference sequence). The CDR3 DNA is TGTGCCAGCAGCTGGGACAGTAACTATGGCTACACCTTC. Translated: CASSWDSNYGYTF.

This clonotype was recorded at least ten times. The rearrangement joins TRBV5-1 to TRBJ2-7; D is perhaps TRBD1 or TRBD2 (5 bases each). The V gene's germline CDR1 is SGHRS and CDR2 YFSETQ. Trimming removed 2 bases from V and 0 bases from J, with 15 bases in between. There are 16 residues in the CDR3. The CDR3 loop is CASSLRSGTHSYEQYF. In DNA, the CDR3 is TGCGCCAGCAGCTTACGCTCCGGGACGCACTCCTACGAGCAGTACTTC.

This clonotype was counted at least ten times. The CDR3: CASSYDHNSPLHF. CDR3 DNA: TGTGCCAGCAGTTATGATCACAATTCACCCCTCCACTTT. The chain has TRBV6-5 and TRBJ1-6, with unresolved D. The V and J ends lost 3 bases and 7 bases respectively, with 7 bases between them. Germline assignment: CDR1 MNHEY and CDR2 SVGAGI. This CDR3 has 13 residues.

This clonotype was found many times. The chain recombines TRBV3-1 with TRBJ1-1; 10 bases map to TRBD1. The CDR3 length is 15 residues. From germline, CDR1 is LGHDT and CDR2 YNNKEL (reference sequence). The junction had 2 bases not matched to a gene; V was cut back by 3 bases and J by 1 base. CDR3 nucleotides: TGTGCCAGCAGCCACGGGACAGGGGAGAACACTGAAGCTTTCTTT. Translation gives CASSHGTGENTEAFF.

This clonotype was recorded many times. The gene calls are TRBV2 and TRBJ1-5; possible D gene TRBD1, 5 bases. CDR1 and CDR2 (germline): SNHLY, FYNNEI. Trimming shortened V by 3 bases and J by 1 base, and 13 bases separated the two germline ends. CDR3 length: 16 residues. As DNA, the CDR3 is TGTGCCAGCAGTGAGGGGGGGAGGAAGAGCAATCAGCCCCAGCATTTT. Amino acids: CASSEGGRKSNQPQHF.

This clonotype came up many times. The chain has TRBV9 and TRBJ1-3; TRBD1 matches at 7 bases. The CDR3 covers 16 residues. J gave up 4 bases and V 0 bases, and 7 bases lay outside the gene matches. Germline loops: CDR1 SGDLS, CDR2 YYNGEE. The CDR3 region is CASSVDWTGPGNTIYF. The CDR3 coding sequence is TGTGCCAGCAGCGTAGATTGGACAGGCCCCGGAAACACCATATATTTT.

This clonotype was seen repeatedly, ten times or more. The V gene is TRBV20-1, the J gene TRBJ2-1; 10 bases align to TRBD2. Germline CDR1 and CDR2: DFQATT and SNEGSKA (reference sequence). V was clipped by 4 bases and J by 1 base; unmatched bases: 19. This CDR3 has 20 amino acids. CDR3 nucleotide sequence: TGCAGTGCTACCATCCTAGCGGGGGCCCTCCGCAGGCAGTCCTACAATGAGCAGTTCTTC. It codes for CSATILAGALRRQSYNEQFF.

This clonotype was recorded at least ten times. This rearrangement joins TRBV5-5 to TRBJ2-7, with 7 bases lining up with TRBD1. Trimming at V came to 1 base and at J to 6 bases, leaving 4 bases not matched to a gene. Germline loops: CDR1 SGHKS, CDR2 YYEKEE (reference sequence). The CDR3 totals 13 residues. The CDR3 nucleotides read TGTGCCAGCAGCTTGCGACAGGGCGGCGAGCAGTACGTC. This gives the protein CASSLRQGGEQYV.

This clonotype was recorded many times. This chain uses TRBV11-2 with TRBJ1-1; D not certain. Germline CDR1 reads SGHAT; CDR2 reads FQNNGV. Trimming pared 1 base from V and 5 bases from J, leaving 2 bases between. CDR3 length: 11 residues. CDR3 in DNA: TGTGCCAGCAGCTTAGTAACTGAAGCTTTCTTT. As protein: CASSLVTEAFF.

This clonotype was counted once. A clone one base away is much larger, so this may be a read error. The V gene is TRBV2, the J gene TRBJ1-1, with 9 bases lining up with TRBD1. The CDR3 loop spans 13 amino acids. Germline CDR1 and CDR2: SNHLY and FYNNEI. Trimming cost V 10 bases and J 10 bases; bases outside gene matches: 13. CDR3 amino acids: CANTSGQGGGAFF. The CDR3 region has the DNA TGTGCCAACACTTCGGGACAGGGCGGTGGAGCTTTCTTT.

This clonotype was recorded at least ten times. V is TRBV20-1 and J is TRBJ2-1, with unresolved D. Trimming removed 2 bases at V and 8 bases at J, with 16 bases between. CDR1 and CDR2 from the germline V gene are DFQATT and SNEGSKA (reference sequence). The CDR3 extends over 14 amino acids. The CDR3 loop reads CSARSDTLFDEQFF. CDR3 DNA: TGCAGTGCTAGATCCGACACTTTATTCGATGAGCAGTTCTTC.

This clonotype appeared once. The chain uses TRBV20-1 and TRBJ2-7; no reliable D call. The V and J ends lost 0 bases and 1 base respectively, with 13 bases between them. The CDR3 has 15 residues. Germline values: CDR1 DFQATT, CDR2 SNEGSKA (reference sequence). The CDR3 sequence: CSARDPDGLSYEQYF. The DNA of the CDR3 is TGCAGTGCTAGAGACCCGGACGGATTGTCCTACGAGCAGTACTTC.

This clonotype was seen many times. This CDR3 reads CASSLGTNYNEQFF. The CDR3 region has the DNA TGCGCCAGCAGCCTCGGGACTAACTACAATGAGCAGTTCTTC. The chain links TRBV5-1 to TRBJ2-1; 7 bases align to TRBD2. The CDR3 has 14 amino acids. With V trimmed by 4 bases and J by 3 bases, 4 bases remained unmatched. Germline CDR1 reads SGHRS; CDR2 reads YFSETQ.

The chain employs TRBV18 and TRBJ2-4; D might be TRBD2 (5 bases). Germline CDR1 and CDR2: KGHSH and LQKENI. This CDR3 has 14 residues. V lost 2 bases, J lost 7 bases, and 12 bases lay in between. This CDR3 reads CASSPGGGHNIQYF. The CDR3 coding sequence is TGTGCCAGCTCACCAGGCGGCGGGCACAACATTCAGTACTTC.

This clonotype was observed at least ten times. The chain carries TRBV20-1 and TRBJ1-1; D not certain. V dropped 7 bases and J dropped 1 base, with 10 bases sitting between them. CDR3 length: 12 residues. The germline gives CDR1 DFQATT, CDR2 SNEGSKA (reference sequence). The CDR3 DNA follows: TGCAGTGTGGCAGCTAAGAACACTGAAGCTTTCTTT. This encodes CSVAAKNTEAFF.

This clonotype has a count of ten or more. The rearrangement joins TRBV20-1 to TRBJ1-1, with a tentative D call TRBD1 (5 bases). Germline-derived CDR1 and CDR2 are DFQATT and SNEGSKA (reference sequence). CDR3 length equals 13 residues. V lost 5 bases, J lost 0 bases, and 10 bases lay in between. The CDR3, as DNA: TGCAGTGCTCGGTTACAGGTGAACACTGAAGCTTTCTTT. Protein product: CSARLQVNTEAFF.

This clonotype was seen repeatedly, ten times or more. This chain uses TRBV5-1 with TRBJ2-1; no definite D call. V was pared by 5 bases and J by 0 bases, with 6 bases between. This CDR3 is 13 amino acids long. Germline CDR1 reads SGHRS; CDR2 reads YFSETQ. In DNA form, the CDR3 reads TGCGCCAGCAGGGAGAGCTCCTACAATGAGCAGTTCTTC. Amino acid sequence: CASRESSYNEQFF.